These T cell receptor beta chains were read from a single sample in a study of monozygotic twins with inflammatory bowel disease. TCRdb reanalyzed the 5' RACE reads, giving one entry per CDR3 protein sequence and no DNA. This sample's table has about 450,000 distinct CDR3 sequences. What was sequenced was blood. Receptors originate from a human donor with ulcerative colitis or Crohn's disease, or a healthy co-twin of an affected twin (not recorded which). The CDR3 runs from the conserved cysteine through the conserved F or W.

j_call,v_call,cdr3_aa
TRBJ2-1,TRBV12-3/TRBV12-4,CASRDPGQGFNEQFF
TRBJ2-5,TRBV21-1,CASTNWGALEKETQYF
TRBJ2-2,TRBV27,CASSLEAGGTNTGELFF
TRBJ2-2,TRBV6-2/TRBV6-3,CASINRQVNTGELFF
TRBJ2-7,TRBV28,CASSFAGGRAYEQYF
TRBJ1-6,TRBV6-5,CASSYRGGTLHF
TRBJ1-6,TRBV27,CASSPRGGERAGSYNSPLHF
TRBJ1-1,TRBV7-8,CASSPDRDTEAFF
TRBJ2-7,TRBV6-5,CASSSPSGTFSDEQYF
TRBJ1-1,TRBV5-8,CASSLRDRANTEAFF
TRBJ2-7,TRBV5-1,CASSLAGNNYEQYF
TRBJ2-1,TRBV14,CASSQTPSGGADLSYNEQFF
TRBJ2-7,TRBV7-2,CASSLSATGIYEQYF
TRBJ1-2,TRBV20-1,CSARVGAHRGYTF
TRBJ2-1,TRBV5-5,CASSLLWTSGRGLNEQFF
TRBJ1-1,TRBV3-1,CASTLGTEMNTEAFF
TRBJ2-6,TRBV11-2,CASSVGQLFRANVLTF
TRBJ1-1,TRBV7-2,CASSPSTLNSEAFF
TRBJ1-5,TRBV12-3/TRBV12-4,CASSADRFNQPQHF
TRBJ2-1,TRBV20-1,CSAETGVNEQFF
TRBJ2-7,TRBV12-3/TRBV12-4,CASSEPGQGVYEQYF
TRBJ2-2,TRBV29-1,CSVGHLNTGELFF
TRBJ2-7,TRBV5-1,CASSLAVGYSYEQYF
TRBJ2-7,TRBV6-2/TRBV6-3,CASGQSYEQYF
TRBJ2-2,TRBV11-2,CASSLGRATGELFF
TRBJ2-1,TRBV27,CASGAGGLGNEQFF
TRBJ2-3,TRBV5-6,CASSSGVTDTQYF
TRBJ2-2,TRBV24-1,CATRSPSSTGELFF
TRBJ2-3,TRBV7-2,CASSLALTPSTDTQYF
TRBJ2-5,TRBV19,CASSTLTGGRETQYF
TRBJ2-7,TRBV19,CASSMSTGEVGEQYF
TRBJ2-7,TRBV5-8,CASSLGAEYEQYF
TRBJ2-1,TRBV5-1,CASSLLDSMNNEQFF
TRBJ1-2,TRBV27,CASTPFVGGVGGYTF
TRBJ1-4,TRBV12-3/TRBV12-4,CASSFPGQNEKLFF
TRBJ2-3,TRBV7-2,CASSSGTSGVSADSQYF
TRBJ2-7,TRBV7-9,CASSSAGRPPSYEQYF
TRBJ2-1,TRBV6-4,CASSESDYNEQFF
TRBJ2-7,TRBV30,CALRLAGDEQYF
TRBJ1-4,TRBV7-9,CASSFSASGYGEKLFF
TRBJ1-1,TRBV6-2/TRBV6-3,CASSLPGTVNTEAFF
TRBJ2-7,TRBV10-3,CAISAWETDEQYF
TRBJ2-2,TRBV25-1,CASSGGTYPNTGELFF
TRBJ2-7,TRBV5-1,CASSLGGEGEQYF
TRBJ2-7,TRBV27,CASCTSGINEQYF
TRBJ1-6,TRBV12-3/TRBV12-4,CASSVTQGRSPLHF
TRBJ2-6,TRBV12-3/TRBV12-4,CASRQNVGQGAWGANVLTF
TRBJ2-1,TRBV27,CASSSLGLAGAHNEQFF
TRBJ1-5,TRBV28,CASRLRANSNQPQHF
TRBJ2-7,TRBV5-1,CASSQDYEQYF
TRBJ2-4,TRBV11-2,CASSWGVSQAKNIQYF
TRBJ1-2,TRBV12-3/TRBV12-4,CASTLPRGYGYTF
TRBJ2-3,TRBV11-2,CASSLGLGSGRAPGTDTQYF
TRBJ2-5,TRBV9,CASSVSGQVGQETQYF
TRBJ1-1,TRBV20-1,CSASKIFTEAFF
TRBJ2-2,TRBV4-3,CASSQDGGSTGELFF
TRBJ1-4,TRBV5-1,CASRGMGVNEKLFF
TRBJ2-7,TRBV18,CASSSGTSRSYEQYF
TRBJ1-2,TRBV6-5,CASSYWALRGYTF
TRBJ2-5,TRBV28,CASSSRETSPQYF